This T cell receptor (beta chain) came from a study of beta chain features in type 1 diabetes. The CDR3 runs to 14 residues. Trimming left V 2 bases short and J 2 bases short, with 9 bases between. Looked up from germline, CDR1 is LGHNA and CDR2 is YSLEER. Investigators reverse transcribed all isolated RNA, so they sequenced expressed TCRB transcripts. The protocol was immunoSEQ multiplex PCR, while the TCRdb copy is restricted to in-frame clones and leaves out a portion. Of 130,000 to 150,000 clones in the sample, less than 11% were seen once. The sequencing input was naive CD4+ T cells from blood. This rearrangement joins TRBV4-3 to TRBJ1-1, with D unclear. This receptor was taken from a man aged 18-30 years in good health. The CDR3 sequence is CASSQRSTNTEAFF. CDR3 coding DNA: TGCGCCAGCAGCCAACGAAGTACAAACACTGAAGCTTTCTTT.